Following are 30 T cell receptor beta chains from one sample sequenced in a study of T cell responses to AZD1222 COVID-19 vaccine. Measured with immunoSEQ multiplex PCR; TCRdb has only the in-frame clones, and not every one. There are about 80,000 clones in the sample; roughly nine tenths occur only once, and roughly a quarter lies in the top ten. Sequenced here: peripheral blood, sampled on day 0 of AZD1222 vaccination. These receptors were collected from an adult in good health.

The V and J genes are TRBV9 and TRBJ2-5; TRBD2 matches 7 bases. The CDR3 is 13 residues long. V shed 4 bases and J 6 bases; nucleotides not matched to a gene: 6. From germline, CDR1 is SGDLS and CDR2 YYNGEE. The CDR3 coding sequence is TGTGCCAGCAGCACAAGCGGGATAAAGACCCAGTACTTC. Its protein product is CASSTSGIKTQYF. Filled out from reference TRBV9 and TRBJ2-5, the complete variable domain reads DSGVTQTPKHLITATGQRVTLRCSPRSGDLSVYWYQQSLDQGLQFLIQYYNGEERAKGNILERFSAQQFPDLHSELNLSSLELGDSALYFCASSTSGIKTQYFGPGTRLLVL.

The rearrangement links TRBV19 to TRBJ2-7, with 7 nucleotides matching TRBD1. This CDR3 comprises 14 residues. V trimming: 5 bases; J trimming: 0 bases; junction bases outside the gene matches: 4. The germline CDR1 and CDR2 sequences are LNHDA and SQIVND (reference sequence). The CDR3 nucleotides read TGTGCCAGTAGTCAGGGGGACCTCTCCTACGAGCAGTACTTC. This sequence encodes CASSQGDLSYEQYF.

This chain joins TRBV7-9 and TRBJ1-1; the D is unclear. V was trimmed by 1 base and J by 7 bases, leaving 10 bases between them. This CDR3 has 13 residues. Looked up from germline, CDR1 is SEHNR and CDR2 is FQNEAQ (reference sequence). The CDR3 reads CASSLEGGGEAFF. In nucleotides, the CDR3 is TGTGCCAGCAGCTTAGAAGGAGGCGGTGAAGCTTTCTTT. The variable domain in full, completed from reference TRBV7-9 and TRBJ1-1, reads DTGVSQNPRHKITKRGQNVTFRCDPISEHNRLYWYRQTLGQGPEFLTYFQNEAQLEKSRLLSDRFSAERPKGSFSTLEIQRTEQGDSAMYLCASSLEGGGEAFFGQGTRLTVV.

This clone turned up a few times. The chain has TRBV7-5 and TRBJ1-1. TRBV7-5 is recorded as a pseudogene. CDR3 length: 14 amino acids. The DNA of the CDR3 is TGTGTCAGAAGCTGGCCCTCCGGGCACACTGAAGCTTTCTTT. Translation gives CVRSWPSGHTEAFF.

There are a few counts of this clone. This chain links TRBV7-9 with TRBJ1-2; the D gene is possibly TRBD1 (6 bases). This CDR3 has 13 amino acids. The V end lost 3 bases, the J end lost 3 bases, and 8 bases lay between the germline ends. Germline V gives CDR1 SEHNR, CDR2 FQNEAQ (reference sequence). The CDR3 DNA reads TGTGCCAGCAGCTTGACAGGACACTATGGCTACACCTTC. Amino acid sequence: CASSLTGHYGYTF.

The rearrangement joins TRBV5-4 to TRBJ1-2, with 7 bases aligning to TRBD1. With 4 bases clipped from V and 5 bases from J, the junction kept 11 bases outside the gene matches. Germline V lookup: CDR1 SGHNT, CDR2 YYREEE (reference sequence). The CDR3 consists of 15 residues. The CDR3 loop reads CASSTAGGIWYGYTF. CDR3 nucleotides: TGTGCCAGCAGCACAGCAGGGGGTATTTGGTATGGCTACACCTTC. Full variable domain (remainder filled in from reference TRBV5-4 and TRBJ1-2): ETGVTQSPTHLIKTRGQQVTLRCSSQSGHNTVSWYQQALGQGPQFIFQYYREEENGRGNFPPRFSGLQFPNYSSELNVNALELDDSALYLCASSTAGGIWYGYTFGSGTRLTVV.

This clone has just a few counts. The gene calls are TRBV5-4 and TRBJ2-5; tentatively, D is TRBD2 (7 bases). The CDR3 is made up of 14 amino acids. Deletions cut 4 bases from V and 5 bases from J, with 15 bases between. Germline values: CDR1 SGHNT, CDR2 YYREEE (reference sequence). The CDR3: CASSQGPGRETQYF. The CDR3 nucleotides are TGTGCCAGCAGCCAGGGGCCCGGGAGGGAGACCCAGTACTTC.

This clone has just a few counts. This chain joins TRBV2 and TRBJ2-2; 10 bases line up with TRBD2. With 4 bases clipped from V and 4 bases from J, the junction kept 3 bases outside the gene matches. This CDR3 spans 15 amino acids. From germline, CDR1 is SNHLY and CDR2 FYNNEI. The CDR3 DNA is TGTGCCAGCAGTGCCGGACTAGCGGTCACCGGGGAGCTGTTTTTT. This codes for CASSAGLAVTGELFF.

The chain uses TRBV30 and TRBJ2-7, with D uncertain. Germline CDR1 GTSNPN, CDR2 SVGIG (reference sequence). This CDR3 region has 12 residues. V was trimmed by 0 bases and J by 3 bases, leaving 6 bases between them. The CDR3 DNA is TGTGCCTGGAGTGTGATAGGCTACGAGCAGTACTTC. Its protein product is CAWSVIGYEQYF.

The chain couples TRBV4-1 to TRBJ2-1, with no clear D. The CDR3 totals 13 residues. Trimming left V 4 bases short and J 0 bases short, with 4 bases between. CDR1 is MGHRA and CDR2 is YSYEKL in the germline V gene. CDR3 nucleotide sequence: TGCGCCAGCAGCCCCTACTCCTACAATGAGCAGTTCTTC. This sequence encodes CASSPYSYNEQFF.

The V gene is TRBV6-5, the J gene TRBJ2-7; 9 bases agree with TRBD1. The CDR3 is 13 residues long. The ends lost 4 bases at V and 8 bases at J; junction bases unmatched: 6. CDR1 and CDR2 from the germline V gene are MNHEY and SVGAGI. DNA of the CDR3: TGTGCCAGCAGTTCGGACAGGGGAGTGAAGCAGTACTTC. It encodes CASSSDRGVKQYF.

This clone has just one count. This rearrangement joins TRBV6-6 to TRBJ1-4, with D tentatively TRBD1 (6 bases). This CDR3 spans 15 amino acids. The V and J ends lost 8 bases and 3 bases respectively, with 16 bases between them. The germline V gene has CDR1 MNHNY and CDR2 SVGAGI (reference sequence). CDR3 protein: CASGLGRGANEKLFF. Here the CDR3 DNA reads TGTGCCAGCGGACTCGGGAGGGGGGCTAATGAAAAACTGTTTTTT.

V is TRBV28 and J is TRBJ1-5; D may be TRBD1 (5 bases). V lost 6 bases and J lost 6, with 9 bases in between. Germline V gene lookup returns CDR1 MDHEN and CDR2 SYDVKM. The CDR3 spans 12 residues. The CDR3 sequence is CASSRVAQPQHF. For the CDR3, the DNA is TGTGCCAGCAGCAGGGTTGCTCAGCCCCAGCATTTT.

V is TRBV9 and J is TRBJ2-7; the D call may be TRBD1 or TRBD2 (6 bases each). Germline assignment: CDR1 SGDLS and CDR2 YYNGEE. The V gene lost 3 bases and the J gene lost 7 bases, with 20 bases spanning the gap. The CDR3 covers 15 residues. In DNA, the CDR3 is TGTGCCAGCAGCGCGGGGGCAAACCGGATCGGGGAGCAGTACTTC. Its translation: CASSAGANRIGEQYF.

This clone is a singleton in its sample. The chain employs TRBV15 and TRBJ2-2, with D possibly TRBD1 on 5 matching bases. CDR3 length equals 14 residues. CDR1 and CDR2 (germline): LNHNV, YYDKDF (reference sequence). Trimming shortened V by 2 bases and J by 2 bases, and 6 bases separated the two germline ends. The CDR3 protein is CATSRRGNTGELFF. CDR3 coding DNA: TGTGCCACCAGCAGAAGGGGTAACACCGGGGAGCTGTTTTTT.

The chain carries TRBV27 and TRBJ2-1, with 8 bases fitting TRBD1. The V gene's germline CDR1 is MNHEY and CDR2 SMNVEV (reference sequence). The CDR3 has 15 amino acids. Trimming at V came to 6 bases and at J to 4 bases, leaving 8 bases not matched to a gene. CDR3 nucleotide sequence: TGTGCCAGCAGCTGGACAGGGTCGACGTACAATGAGCAGTTCTTC. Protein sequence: CASSWTGSTYNEQFF.

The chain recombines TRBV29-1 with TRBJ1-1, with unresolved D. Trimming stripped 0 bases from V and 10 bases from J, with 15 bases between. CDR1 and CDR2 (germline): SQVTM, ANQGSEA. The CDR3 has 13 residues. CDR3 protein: CSVEEAGAGGAFF. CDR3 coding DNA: TGCAGCGTTGAAGAAGCAGGTGCCGGCGGAGCTTTCTTT.

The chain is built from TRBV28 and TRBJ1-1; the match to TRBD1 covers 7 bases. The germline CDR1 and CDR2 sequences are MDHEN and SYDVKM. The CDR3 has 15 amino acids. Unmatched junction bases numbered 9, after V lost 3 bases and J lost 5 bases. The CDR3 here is CASSLGQRGVTEAFF. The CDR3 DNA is TGTGCCAGCAGTTTGGGACAGCGAGGGGTGACTGAAGCTTTCTTT.

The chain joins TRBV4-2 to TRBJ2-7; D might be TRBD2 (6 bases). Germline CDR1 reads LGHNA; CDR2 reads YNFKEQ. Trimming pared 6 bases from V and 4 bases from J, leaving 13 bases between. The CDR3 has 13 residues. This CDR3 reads CASSDTGTYEQYF. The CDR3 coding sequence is TGTGCCAGCAGTGATACTGGGACTTACGAGCAGTACTTC.

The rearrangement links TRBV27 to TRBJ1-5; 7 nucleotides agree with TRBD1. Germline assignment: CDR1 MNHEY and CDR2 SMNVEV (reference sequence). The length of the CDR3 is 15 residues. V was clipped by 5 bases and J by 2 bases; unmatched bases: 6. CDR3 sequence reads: CASSERGPGNQPQHF. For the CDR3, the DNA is TGTGCCAGCAGTGAGAGGGGGCCCGGCAATCAGCCCCAGCATTTT.

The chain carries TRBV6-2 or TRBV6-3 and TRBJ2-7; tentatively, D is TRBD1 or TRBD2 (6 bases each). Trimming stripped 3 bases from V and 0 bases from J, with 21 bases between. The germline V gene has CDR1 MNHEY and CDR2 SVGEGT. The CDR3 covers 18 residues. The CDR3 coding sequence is TGTGCCAGCAGTTATGGGGGGCCGTCCTTTGGGGGCTCCTACGAGCAGTACTTC. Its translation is CASSYGGPSFGGSYEQYF.

CDR3 amino acids: CASSAIQGDGEQYF. The CDR3 DNA sequence: TGTGCCAGCAGCGCAATACAGGGAGACGGAGAGCAGTACTTC. The rearrangement uses TRBV9 and TRBJ2-7; D is possibly TRBD1 (6 bases). The CDR3 runs 14 residues. Germline V CDR1 and CDR2: SGDLS, YYNGEE. The V and J ends lost 3 bases and 7 bases respectively, with 17 bases between them.

DNA of the CDR3: TGTGCCAGCAGCCCATTGAGCGGGACAGGTCGGCAGTATTTT. Translated: CASSPLSGTGRQYF. J is TRBJ2-3 and V is TRBV7-3; TRBD1 might be the D (8 bases). This CDR3 spans 14 amino acids. Germline V gene lookup returns CDR1 SGHTA and CDR2 FQGTGA. V lost 5 bases and J lost 11, with 20 bases in between.

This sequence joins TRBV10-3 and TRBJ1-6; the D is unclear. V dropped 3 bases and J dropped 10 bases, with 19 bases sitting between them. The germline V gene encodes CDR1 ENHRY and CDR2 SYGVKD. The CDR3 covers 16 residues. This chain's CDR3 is CAISDPPGSPRSPLHF. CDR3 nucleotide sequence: TGTGCCATCAGTGACCCCCCCGGATCGCCGCGATCACCCCTCCACTTT.

The CDR3 DNA sequence: TGTGCCAGCAGCCTAAGACAGGGAGGAACCGGGGAGCTGTTTTTT. This translates into CASSLRQGGTGELFF. The rearrangement joins TRBV5-4 to TRBJ2-2, with D perhaps TRBD1 (7 bases). V was clipped by 4 bases and J by 5 bases, with 15 bases between them. The CDR3 is made up of 15 amino acids. CDR1 SGHNT and CDR2 YYREEE come from the germline V gene (reference sequence). Using reference TRBV5-4 and TRBJ2-2 for the parts outside the CDR3, the full variable domain is ETGVTQSPTHLIKTRGQQVTLRCSSQSGHNTVSWYQQALGQGPQFIFQYYREEENGRGNFPPRFSGLQFPNYSSELNVNALELDDSALYLCASSLRQGGTGELFFGEGSRLTVL.

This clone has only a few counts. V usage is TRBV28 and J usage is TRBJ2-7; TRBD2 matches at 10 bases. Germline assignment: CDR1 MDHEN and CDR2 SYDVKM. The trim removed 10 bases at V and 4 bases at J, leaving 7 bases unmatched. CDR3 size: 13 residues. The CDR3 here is CAIQRLAGYEQYF. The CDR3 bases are TGTGCCATCCAGCGACTAGCGGGTTACGAGCAGTACTTC.

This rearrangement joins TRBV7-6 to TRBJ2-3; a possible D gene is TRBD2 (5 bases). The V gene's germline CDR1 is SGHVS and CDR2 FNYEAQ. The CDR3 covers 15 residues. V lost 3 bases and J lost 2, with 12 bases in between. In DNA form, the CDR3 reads TGTGCCAGCAGCTTGGGCGGGTACCTCACAGATACGCAGTATTTT. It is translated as CASSLGGYLTDTQYF.

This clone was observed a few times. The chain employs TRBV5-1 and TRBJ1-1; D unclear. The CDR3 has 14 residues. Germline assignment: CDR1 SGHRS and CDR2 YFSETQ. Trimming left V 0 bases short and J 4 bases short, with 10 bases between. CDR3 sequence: CASSLEDSRTEAFF. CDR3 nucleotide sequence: TGCGCCAGCAGCTTGGAGGACTCTCGCACTGAAGCTTTCTTT.

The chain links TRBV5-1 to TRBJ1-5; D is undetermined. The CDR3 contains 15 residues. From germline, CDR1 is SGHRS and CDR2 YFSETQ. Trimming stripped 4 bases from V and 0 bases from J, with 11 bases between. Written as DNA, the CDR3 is TGCGCCAGCAGCCCCGGAGCGAATAGCAATCAGCCCCAGCATTTT. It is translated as CASSPGANSNQPQHF.

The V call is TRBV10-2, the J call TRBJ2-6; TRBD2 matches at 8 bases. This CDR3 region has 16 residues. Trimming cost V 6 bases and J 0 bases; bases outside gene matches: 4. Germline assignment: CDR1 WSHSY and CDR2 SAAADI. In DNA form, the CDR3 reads TGCGCCAGCAGCACTAGCGGTTTCTCTGGGGCCAACGTCCTGACTTTC. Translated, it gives CASSTSGFSGANVLTF.